Below, 23 T cell receptor beta chains from the same sample are listed, as sequenced in a study of shared clonotypes between healthy human individuals. TCRdb's copy holds only in-frame clones and misses some; the assay was immunoSEQ multiplex PCR. The data hold roughly 1.4 million clones, with 98% to 99% observed a single time. The material sequenced was naive CD4+ T cells sorted from blood. Subset described: CD45RA+ positively selected. The receptor set was obtained from a man aged 25 to 45 in good health.

The chain joins TRBV7-2 to TRBJ1-1; D is unclear. Trimming stripped 3 bases from V and 11 bases from J, with 13 bases between. The CDR3 length is 12 residues. Germline assignment: CDR1 SGHTA and CDR2 FQGNSA. CDR3 sequence: CASSFREGRAFF. CDR3 bases: TGTGCCAGCAGCTTTCGCGAGGGCCGCGCTTTCTTT.

The CDR3 nucleotides read TGTGCCAGCAGTTTAAGGGGACAGGGGGCTTTCTTT. It specifies CASSLRGQGAFF. This chain joins TRBV28 and TRBJ1-1; TRBD1 agrees at 10 bases. The germline V gene has CDR1 MDHEN and CDR2 SYDVKM. The CDR3 contains 12 residues. V was clipped by 2 bases and J by 11 bases; unmatched bases: 2.

This sequence joins TRBV2 and TRBJ2-1, with 11 nucleotides matching TRBD2. CDR3 length equals 18 residues. V was clipped by 2 bases and J by 3 bases; unmatched bases: 9. Germline V lookup: CDR1 SNHLY, CDR2 FYNNEI. The DNA of the CDR3 is TGTGCCAGCAGTGAAACTAGCGGGAGTGGTTTGATCTACAATGAGCAGTTCTTC. It is translated as CASSETSGSGLIYNEQFF.

A note on this clone: The sample has other DNA sequences that encode this CDR3 too. This chain connects TRBV7-8 to TRBJ1-1, with D perhaps TRBD1 (5 bases). The CDR3 has 14 residues. The V and J ends lost 2 bases and 4 bases respectively, with 11 bases between them. Looked up from germline, CDR1 is SGHVS and CDR2 is FQNEAQ. The CDR3 region has the DNA TGTGCCAGCAGCTTATGGGGGGTAGGCACTGAAGCTTTCTTT. It specifies CASSLWGVGTEAFF.

In regard to this clone: The sample carries other DNA sequences with the same CDR3. This chain joins TRBV20-1 and TRBJ2-1; no clear D gene. This CDR3 has 11 residues. V was trimmed by 3 bases and J by 5 bases, leaving 5 bases between them. Germline loops: CDR1 DFQATT, CDR2 SNEGSKA (reference sequence). This CDR3 reads CSARGDNEQFF. The CDR3 DNA reads TGCAGTGCTAGGGGCGACAATGAGCAGTTCTTC.

V usage is TRBV7-8 and J usage is TRBJ1-2; D is unclear. The CDR3 consists of 16 residues. CDR1 and CDR2 from the germline V gene are SGHVS and FQNEAQ. V gave up 5 bases and J gave up 0 bases, with 16 bases separating them. The chain's CDR3 is CASSPGRSTSNYGYTF. CDR3 in DNA: TGTGCCAGCAGCCCCGGGAGGAGTACCTCTAACTATGGCTACACCTTC.

The CDR3 protein is CASSAGLAGLGYNEQFF. As DNA, the CDR3 is TGTGCCAGCAGTGCCGGACTAGCGGGATTGGGCTACAATGAGCAGTTCTTC. The V and J genes are TRBV6-1 and TRBJ2-1; 12 positions agree with TRBD2. The CDR3 runs to 17 residues. V shed 4 bases and J 3 bases; nucleotides not matched to a gene: 7. Germline V CDR1 and CDR2: MNHNS, SASEGT.

The CDR3, as DNA: TGTGCCAGCAGCCCGAAGATCGTCCAGGGGGCGGCGTGGGAAATGGATACGCAGTATTTT. This gives the protein CASSPKIVQGAAWEMDTQYF. The V and J genes are TRBV9 and TRBJ2-3, with 8 bases that match TRBD1. The CDR3 length is 20 residues. From germline, CDR1 is SGDLS and CDR2 YYNGEE. Unmatched junction bases numbered 25, after V lost 4 bases and J lost 6 bases.

V is TRBV27 and J is TRBJ2-1, with D unresolved. The ends were cut back, 2 bases at V and 0 bases at J, with 8 bases in the middle. Per the germline V gene, CDR1 is MNHEY and CDR2 is SMNVEV (reference sequence). This CDR3 region has 15 residues. The CDR3 DNA sequence: TGTGCCAGCAGTTTAAGCGCCAGCTCCTACAATGAGCAGTTCTTC. Translation gives CASSLSASSYNEQFF.

The chain carries TRBV5-4 and TRBJ2-1; TRBD2 matches at 14 bases. V shed 3 bases and J 9 bases; nucleotides not matched to a gene: 8. The germline gives CDR1 SGHNT, CDR2 YYREEE (reference sequence). This CDR3 is built from 16 residues. The CDR3 DNA sequence: TGTGCCAGCAGCTCCGGACTAGCGGGAGGCCGGGGTGAGCAGTTCTTC. Translation gives CASSSGLAGGRGEQFF.

The V gene is TRBV18, the J gene TRBJ2-7, with D uncertain. CDR3 size: 13 residues. Trimming pared 6 bases from V and 2 bases from J, leaving 11 bases between. Germline-derived CDR1 and CDR2 are KGHSH and LQKENI. The CDR3 nucleotides read TGTGCCAGCTCTTGGCAGGCAGCCTACGAGCAGTACTTC. Translated: CASSWQAAYEQYF. The whole variable domain, filled in from reference TRBV18 and TRBJ2-7, reads NAGVMQNPRHLVRRRGQEARLRCSPMKGHSHVYWYRQLPEEGLKFMVYLQKENIIDESGMPKERFSAEFPKEGPSILRIQQVVRGDSAAYFCASSWQAAYEQYFGPGTRLTVT.

V and J are TRBV19 and TRBJ2-6, with D tentatively TRBD1 (6 bases). Trimming pared 6 bases from V and 0 bases from J, leaving 18 bases between. Germline-derived CDR1 and CDR2 are LNHDA and SQIVND (reference sequence). CDR3 length equals 18 residues. The CDR3 is CASRRGTATISGANVLTF. Written as DNA, the CDR3 is TGTGCCAGTAGGAGGGGGACGGCCACCATCTCTGGGGCCAACGTCCTGACTTTC.

The V call is TRBV6-5, the J call TRBJ1-5; 11 bases match TRBD1. Per germline, CDR1 MNHEY and CDR2 SVGAGI. The CDR3 spans 13 residues. After removal of 6 bases from V and 12 bases from J, the junction contained 7 bases not matched to a gene. CDR3 residues: CASRSAGTGGQHF. The CDR3, as DNA: TGTGCCAGCAGGTCGGCGGGGACAGGGGGCCAGCATTTT.

The genes are TRBV6-5 and TRBJ2-3; D may be TRBD2 (6 bases). This CDR3 spans 14 amino acids. Germline V gene sequence: CDR1 MNHEY, CDR2 SVGAGI. Trimming left V 0 bases short and J 9 bases short, with 13 bases between. CDR3 sequence reads: CASSYSSGVITQYF. CDR3 DNA: TGTGCCAGCAGTTACTCGTCGGGAGTAATCACGCAGTATTTT.

This chain connects TRBV28 to TRBJ2-7, with TRBD2 matching 7 bases. The trim removed 2 bases at V and 1 base at J, leaving 11 bases unmatched. This CDR3 spans 17 amino acids. Germline assignment: CDR1 MDHEN and CDR2 SYDVKM. The CDR3 region is CASSLLPAGDYSYEQYF. CDR3 DNA sequence: TGTGCCAGCAGTTTACTCCCGGCGGGGGACTATTCCTACGAGCAGTACTTC.

This clone was seen once. This chain uses TRBV7-2 with TRBJ1-2, with D tentatively TRBD1 (6 bases). The CDR3 runs 15 residues. Germline CDR1 reads SGHTA; CDR2 reads FQGNSA. Trimming stripped 1 base from V and 3 bases from J, with 12 bases between. CDR3 amino acids: CASSLGGAGDYGYTF. In nucleotides, the CDR3 is TGTGCCAGCAGCTTAGGGGGGGCAGGCGACTATGGCTACACCTTC.

CDR3 amino acids: CASSLIARGSIHEQYF. The CDR3 DNA sequence: TGTGCCAGCAGCTTAATCGCCAGGGGTTCCATCCACGAGCAGTACTTC. The chain has TRBV7-2 and TRBJ2-7; possibly TRBD1 for D (6 bases). Germline assignment: CDR1 SGHTA and CDR2 FQGNSA. CDR3 length equals 16 residues. Trimming shortened V by 2 bases and J by 5 bases, and 19 bases separated the two germline ends.

This rearrangement joins TRBV20-1 to TRBJ2-7; 11 nucleotides line up with TRBD1. V trimming: 7 bases; J trimming: 6 bases; junction bases outside the gene matches: 2. Germline V gives CDR1 DFQATT, CDR2 SNEGSKA (reference sequence). This CDR3 spans 11 amino acids. The CDR3 loop reads CSGTGGFEQYF. CDR3 nucleotides: TGCAGTGGGACAGGGGGCTTCGAGCAGTACTTC.

This chain links TRBV2 with TRBJ2-4, with 11 bases that match TRBD2. Unmatched junction bases numbered 12, after V lost 8 bases and J lost 6 bases. Germline CDR1 reads SNHLY; CDR2 reads FYNNEI. The CDR3 is 16 residues long. The CDR3 loop reads CASGLAGGSGINIQYF. CDR3 in DNA: TGTGCCAGCGGGCTAGCGGGAGGAAGTGGTATAAACATTCAGTACTTC. The full variable domain, with the rest looked up from reference TRBV2 and TRBJ2-4, is EPEVTQTPSHQVTQMGQEVILRCVPISNHLYFYWYRQILGQKVEFLVSFYNNEISEKSEIFDDQFSVERPDGSNFTLKIRSTKLEDSAMYFCASGLAGGSGINIQYFGAGTRLSVL.

This clone appeared once. For the CDR3, the DNA is TGTGCCATCAGTGAGGGCGGGCGGGGGTACGAGCAGTACTTC. Amino acids: CAISEGGRGYEQYF. This chain connects TRBV10-3 to TRBJ2-7, with TRBD2 matching 7 bases. The germline gives CDR1 ENHRY, CDR2 SYGVKD. V trimming: 2 bases; J trimming: 4 bases; junction bases outside the gene matches: 5. The CDR3 sequence is 14 residues long.

This clone appeared a single time. Other nucleotide sequences in the sample specify the same CDR3. V is TRBV9 and J is TRBJ2-7, with 9 positions matching TRBD2. This CDR3 is 14 amino acids long. With 4 bases clipped from V and 3 bases from J, the junction kept 5 bases outside the gene matches. From germline, CDR1 is SGDLS and CDR2 YYNGEE. CDR3 residues: CASSPSGTVYEQYF. CDR3 nucleotide sequence: TGTGCCAGCAGCCCTAGCGGGACTGTCTACGAGCAGTACTTC.

This chain uses TRBV2 with TRBJ1-2; D gene uncertain. Trimming stripped 3 bases from V and 6 bases from J, with 14 bases between. Germline assignment: CDR1 SNHLY and CDR2 FYNNEI. The CDR3 covers 14 residues. The CDR3 protein is CASSDSAARNGYTF. The CDR3 DNA sequence: TGTGCCAGCAGTGACAGCGCGGCTAGGAATGGCTACACCTTC.

The chain uses TRBV7-8 and TRBJ1-3; D gene uncertain. V was trimmed by 1 base and J by 0 bases, leaving 10 bases between them. Germline assignment: CDR1 SGHVS and CDR2 FQNEAQ. The CDR3 covers 16 residues. CDR3 amino acids: CASSLVFKSSGNTIYF. The CDR3 DNA sequence: TGTGCCAGCAGCTTAGTATTTAAGAGCTCTGGAAACACCATATATTTT.